This section outlines one T cell receptor beta chain sequence together with its context. As originally analysed: The assay estimated nucleated cells by amplifying reference gene primers. Some clones are missing from TCRdb's copy, which holds only in-frame ones; the method was immunoSEQ multiplex PCR. V, J and clone size are taken as reported in that table, and D and trimming were inferred from the DNA itself. The data show over 100,000 clones, about nine tenths seen once. This sample was taken from a study of blood T cell repertoires in COVID-19. Across the whole study: Whether acute or convalescent, the COVID-19 samples came from the United States, Italy and Spain. PBMCs, B-cell-depleted T cells, or T cells provided the cDNA or gDNA that made up the material.

The CDR3 has 14 amino acids. Trimming pared 3 bases from V and 2 bases from J, leaving 7 bases between. Per germline, CDR1 MNHEY and CDR2 SMNVEV (reference sequence). The sequence was collected from a man aged 45-60 years with acute or convalescent COVID-19. The specimen was peripheral blood. The V and J genes are TRBV27 and TRBJ1-4; weak D call: TRBD1 (6 bases). This chain's CDR3 is CASSFRGTNEKLFF. DNA of the CDR3: TGTGCCAGCAGTTTCAGGGGTACTAATGAAAAACTGTTTTTT.